Sequencing of this T cell receptor (beta chain) was carried out in a study of OX40 agonist ivuxolimab in advanced cancers. Study in general: Therapy given before enrollment (anti-PD-1, anti-PD-L1 or anti-CTLA-4) was allowed, and under 45% had some. Partial responses were achieved by three patients: one hepatocellular carcinoma, two cutaneous melanoma.

J was trimmed by 0 bases and V by 5 bases; bases with no gene match: 7. Germline V gene sequence: CDR1 MNHNY, CDR2 SVGAGI (reference sequence). This CDR3 is built from 15 residues. Study conclusions and caveats: Averaging showed that CD8+ T cells had more expanded clones than CD4+ did. Clonal expansion by week 6 occurred in CD4+ and CD8+ blood T cells (at 0.1 to 3.0 mg/kg).

In the case of this clone: Its target is not known.

Libraries were prepared by immunoSEQ multiplex PCR; TCRdb keeps only in-frame clonotypes and omits some of them. The repertoire holds about 150,000 clones, 94% seen once, with just over 0.3% in the top ten. The chain couples TRBV6-6 to TRBJ2-7; 7 nucleotides line up with TRBD1. The sequenced sample was CD4+ or CD8+ T cells sorted from blood, obtained in a trial of the OX40 agonist ivuxolimab. The receptor was isolated from an adult with an advanced solid tumor such as melanoma, head and neck, liver or kidney cancer. The CDR3 DNA reads TGTGCCAGCAGTCCGTCGGCAGGGGGCTCCTACGAGCAGTACTTC. It is translated as CASSPSAGGSYEQYF.